This TCR beta chain appears in the sequencing data of a study of breast tumors, draining lymph nodes, adjacent tissues. General study findings and limits: Tumor T cell lymph node origin was a supported hypothesis, not proven. Tumors had less TCR diversity than lymph nodes, more than nontumor tissue. Findings are consistent with lymph node origin and intratumoral expansion of most tumor T cells. Luminal-like breast cancer showed significantly higher tumor–nontumor repertoire similarity than basal-like.

Samples came from axillary lymph nodes draining the breast cancer. This clonotype was seen repeatedly, ten times or more. Its antigen remains unidentified. TCRdb passed the multiplex PCR reads through MiXCR, listing each CDR3 protein once. The data show about 270,000 distinct CDR3 sequences, about 33% seen once. The source material was axillary lymph node tissue. This receptor was obtained from a female donor with breast cancer. Some clones in this sample may be carry-over from other donors' samples.

CDR3 sequence reads: CASSLSLGTDTQYF. In DNA form, the CDR3 reads TGCGCCAGCAGCTTATCTCTAGGCACAGATACGCAGTATTTT. This chain joins TRBV5-1 and TRBJ2-3, with unresolved D. Trimming removed 2 bases from V and 1 base from J, with 8 bases in between. The CDR3 consists of 14 residues. Germline loops: CDR1 SGHRS, CDR2 YFSETQ.